This is a list of T cell receptor beta chains from one sample in a study of blood T cells in healthy people across ages. Each CDR3 protein gets one entry after TCRdb re-called the 5' RACE reads with MiXCR. This sample has 950,000 to 1,200,000 distinct CDR3 sequences, with less than 45% found just once. Sequencing was carried out using blood. These receptors were obtained from a man between 18 and 35 years old in good health. CDR3s include the opening cysteine and the closing phenylalanine or tryptophan. A D gene is named only where the DNA matches it firmly. The size entry is marked missing in some rows and otherwise reads once, few, many or a size class.

CDR3 length	J gene	V gene	clone size	D gene	CDR3 DNA	CDR3 protein
13	TRBJ2-5	TRBV11-1	NA	NA	TGTGTCAGCAGCTTATCGGGGAGAGAGACCCAGTACTTC	CVSSLSGRETQYF
22	TRBJ2-1	TRBV11-1	NA	TRBD2	TGTGCCAGCAGCCCCCCTTGGACAGGGGAACTAGCGGGGGTATCCTCCTACAAGGAGCAGTTCTTC	CASSPPWTGELAGVSSYKEQFF
15	TRBJ2-1	TRBV29-1	few	TRBD2	TGCAGCGTCGACCCGGGACTAGCTCGTTACAATGAGCAGTTCTTC	CSVDPGLARYNEQFF
13	TRBJ2-7	TRBV20-1	NA	NA	TGCAGTGCAGAGACCCCCCCACACAATGAGCAGTACTTC	CSAETPPHNEQYF
13	TRBJ2-7	TRBV9	few	NA	TGTGCCAGCAGCGTAGGAGACACCAATGAGCAGTACTTC	CASSVGDTNEQYF
15	TRBJ1-2	TRBV19	NA	NA	TGTGCCAGTAGTATTTTTAGGGACGGGAACTATGGCTACACCTTC	CASSIFRDGNYGYTF
15	TRBJ1-1	TRBV7-9	few	TRBD1	TGTGCCAGCAGCGACTCGACAGGGGAGGGCACTGAAGCTTTCTTT	CASSDSTGEGTEAFF
13	TRBJ1-1	TRBV4-2	NA	NA	TGTGCCAGCAGCCAAGCCACCCGCACTGAAGCTTTCTTT	CASSQATRTEAFF
18	TRBJ2-1	TRBV2	few	NA	TGTGCCAGCAAGAAGACCCTTGGGGACCCTAACGTATACAATGAGCAGTTCTTC	CASKKTLGDPNVYNEQFF
18	TRBJ2-2	TRBV4-3	few	NA	TGCGCCAGCAGCCAAGAAGTTTGGGAGCCGTCGAACACCGGGGAGCTGTTTTTT	CASSQEVWEPSNTGELFF
17	TRBJ1-5	TRBV6-2/TRBV6-3	NA	TRBD1	TGTGCCAGCAGTAAGGGTATCCGGACAGGGGATAATCAGCCCCAGCATTTT	CASSKGIRTGDNQPQHF
12	TRBJ1-1	TRBV25-1	NA	NA	TGTGCCAGCACAGGGGTTCCCCCTGAAGCTTTCTTT	CASTGVPPEAFF
13	TRBJ2-4	TRBV20-1	NA	TRBD1	TGCAGTGCCACCGGACAGGGGGGTGGCATTCAGTACTTC	CSATGQGGGIQYF
14	TRBJ1-2	TRBV4-3	many	NA	TGCGCCAGCAGCCAAGAGGCCAGGGTCTATGGCTACACCTTC	CASSQEARVYGYTF
13	TRBJ2-7	TRBV20-1	few	NA	TGCAGTGCCGGAGGGACGTCCACCTACGAGCAGTACTTC	CSAGGTSTYEQYF
12	TRBJ1-2	TRBV10-3	few	NA	TGTGCCATCGTGGCCGATAACTATGGCTACACCTTC	CAIVADNYGYTF
14	TRBJ1-2	TRBV11-2	NA	TRBD1	TGTGCCAGCAGTGGAACCGGGACAGGGAATGGCTACACCTTC	CASSGTGTGNGYTF
16	TRBJ1-3	TRBV7-2	few	NA	TGTGCCAGCAGCGCTTACGAAGGGGGCTCTGGAAACACCATATATTTT	CASSAYEGGSGNTIYF
15	TRBJ2-5	TRBV5-1	NA	NA	TGCGCCACCGCAAGATTCGGACACGACCAAGAGACCCAGTACTTC	CATARFGHDQETQYF
16	TRBJ2-2	TRBV12-3/TRBV12-4	NA	NA	TGTGCCAGCAGTCCTGGGGTAAGGGGGGGCCCCGGGGAGCTGTTTTTT	CASSPGVRGGPGELFF
12	TRBJ2-1	TRBV24-1	NA	NA	TGTGCCACCAGTGATTTGGACAATGAGCAGTTCTTC	CATSDLDNEQFF
15	TRBJ2-5	TRBV4-1	NA	TRBD2	TGCGCCAGCAGCCAAGTACTAGCGGAGGGAAATGAGCAGTACTTC	CASSQVLAEGNEQYF
13	TRBJ1-1	TRBV18	once	NA	TGTGCCAGCTCACCAAACGGAAAGACTGAAGCTTTCTTT	CASSPNGKTEAFF
13	TRBJ1-5	TRBV6-2/TRBV6-3	NA	TRBD1	TGTGCCAGCAGTGGACAGGGGCGAGAGCCCCAGCATTTT	CASSGQGREPQHF
14	TRBJ2-5	TRBV29-1	NA	TRBD1	TGCAGCGTTGAACCGGACAGGGCGCAGGAGACCCAGTACTTC	CSVEPDRAQETQYF
15	TRBJ2-7	TRBV7-9	NA	TRBD1	TGTGCCAGCAGCTCAACGGGACAGGATTCCTACGAGCAGTACTTC	CASSSTGQDSYEQYF
16	TRBJ2-3	TRBV20-1	NA	TRBD2	TGCAGTGCTAGAGATCTCGCGGGGGGATACACAGATACGCAGTATTTT	CSARDLAGGYTDTQYF
16	TRBJ2-5	TRBV7-6	few	TRBD1	TGTGCCAGCAGCTTGGTTGGACAGGGATCTTCTGAGACCCAGTACTTC	CASSLVGQGSSETQYF
12	TRBJ2-1	TRBV20-1	NA	TRBD1	TGCAGTTCGACAGGGGGTTGGGATGAGCAGTTCTTC	CSSTGGWDEQFF
16	TRBJ1-4	TRBV27	NA	TRBD1	TGTGCCAGCAGTAGTCATATCGGACAGGGTGGAGAAAAACTGTTTTTT	CASSSHIGQGGEKLFF
14	TRBJ1-1	TRBV5-5	NA	NA	TGTGCCAGCAGCTTGGAGTTAGGAGATCCAGGAGCTTTCTTT	CASSLELGDPGAFF
15	TRBJ1-4	TRBV7-2	few	TRBD1	TGTGCCAGCAGTCAAACAGGGGTCAATAATGAAAAACTGTTTTTT	CASSQTGVNNEKLFF
15	TRBJ1-3	TRBV13	NA	NA	TGTGCCAGCGATTCGAACCCAGGGACTGGAAACACCATATATTTT	CASDSNPGTGNTIYF
12	TRBJ1-2	TRBV27	many	NA	TGTGCCAGCAGCCCGCGGGGGGGTGGCTACACCTTC	CASSPRGGGYTF
13	TRBJ1-2	TRBV7-6	NA	NA	TGTGCCAGCAGCTCTAACGACAGGATGGGCTACACCTTC	CASSSNDRMGYTF
13	TRBJ2-2	TRBV28	NA	NA	TGTGCCAGCAAAGGGCTCCCTACCGGGGAGCTGTTTTTT	CASKGLPTGELFF
14	TRBJ2-4	TRBV7-2	NA	NA	TGTGCCAGCAGCCCCAGACAGGGAGGCAACATTCAGTACTTC	CASSPRQGGNIQYF